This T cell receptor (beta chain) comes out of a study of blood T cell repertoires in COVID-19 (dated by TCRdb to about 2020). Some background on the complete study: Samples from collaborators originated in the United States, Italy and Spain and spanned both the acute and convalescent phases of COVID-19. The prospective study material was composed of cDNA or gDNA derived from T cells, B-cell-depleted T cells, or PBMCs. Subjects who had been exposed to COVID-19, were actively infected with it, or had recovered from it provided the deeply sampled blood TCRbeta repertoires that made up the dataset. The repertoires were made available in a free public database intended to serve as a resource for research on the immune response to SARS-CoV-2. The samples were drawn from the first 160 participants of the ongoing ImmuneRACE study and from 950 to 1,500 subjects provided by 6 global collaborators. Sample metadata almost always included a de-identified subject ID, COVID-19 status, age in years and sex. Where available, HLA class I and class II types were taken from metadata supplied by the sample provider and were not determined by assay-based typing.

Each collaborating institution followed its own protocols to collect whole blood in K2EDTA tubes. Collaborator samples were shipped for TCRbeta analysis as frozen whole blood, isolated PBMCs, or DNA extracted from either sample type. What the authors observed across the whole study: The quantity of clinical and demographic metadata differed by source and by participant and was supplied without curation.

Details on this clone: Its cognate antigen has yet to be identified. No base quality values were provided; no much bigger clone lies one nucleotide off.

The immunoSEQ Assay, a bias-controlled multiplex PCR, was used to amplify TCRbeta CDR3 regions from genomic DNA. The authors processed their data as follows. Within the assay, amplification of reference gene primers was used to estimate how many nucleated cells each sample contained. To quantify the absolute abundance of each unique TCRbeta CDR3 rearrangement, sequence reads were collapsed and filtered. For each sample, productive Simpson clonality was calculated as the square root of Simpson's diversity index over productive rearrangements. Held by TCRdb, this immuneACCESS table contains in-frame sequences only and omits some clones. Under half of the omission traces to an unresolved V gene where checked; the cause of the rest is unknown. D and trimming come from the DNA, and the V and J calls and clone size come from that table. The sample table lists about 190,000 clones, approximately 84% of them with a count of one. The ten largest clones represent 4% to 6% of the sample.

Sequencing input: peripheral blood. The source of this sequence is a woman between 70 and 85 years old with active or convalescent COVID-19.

The CDR3 protein sequence reads: CASSLNRGIGKLFF. In nucleotides, the sequence is TGTGCCAGCAGCTTAAACAGGGGCATTGGAAAACTGTTTTTT. This chain is built from TRBV7-2 and TRBJ1-4; 7 nucleotides in the junction match TRBD1. Ends trimmed: V by 2 bases, J by 10 bases; bases unmatched to a gene: 7. The CDR3, cysteine through phenylalanine, is 14 amino acids long. This entry keeps only the CDR3 DNA: 42 bases, framed from base 1. From the germline V gene, CDR1 is SGHTA and CDR2 is FQGNSA.